This T cell receptor (beta chain) was retrieved from a study of T cell responses to AZD1222 COVID-19 vaccine. Study outcomes and limitations: Repertoires were obtained only post-peak T cell response. Donors skewed white British and female; clonal diversity was possibly underestimated. Mapped onto spike, vaccine-associated CD4 TCRs spanned it and were dominant at 160-218 and 743-854.

Assay: immunoSEQ multiplex PCR; the TCRdb copy retains only in-frame clones and omits some. The sample includes 200,000 to 250,000 clones, 93% of them seen just once. Details on this clone: Its antigen is still unknown.

The CDR3 spans 12 residues. CDR1 is GTSNPN and CDR2 is SVGIG in the germline V gene (reference sequence). Trimming shortened V by 3 bases and J by 5 bases, and 10 bases separated the two germline ends. The receptor's source is an adult in good health. Sequenced material: peripheral blood, taken on day 0 of MenACWY control vaccination. This rearrangement joins TRBV30 to TRBJ2-5; D might be TRBD2 (6 bases). CDR3 in DNA: TGTGCCTGGAGGACACTAGCTGAGACCCAGTACTTC. Translating it yields CAWRTLAETQYF.